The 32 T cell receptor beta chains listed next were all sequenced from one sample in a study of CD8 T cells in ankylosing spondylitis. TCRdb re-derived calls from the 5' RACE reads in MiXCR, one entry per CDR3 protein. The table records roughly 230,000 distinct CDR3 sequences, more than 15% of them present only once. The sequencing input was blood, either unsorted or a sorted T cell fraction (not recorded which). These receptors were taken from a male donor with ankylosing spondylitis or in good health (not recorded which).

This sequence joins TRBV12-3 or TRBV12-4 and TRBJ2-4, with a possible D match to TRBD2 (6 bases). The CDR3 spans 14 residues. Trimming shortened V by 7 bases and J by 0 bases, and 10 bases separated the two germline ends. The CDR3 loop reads CASNGGVAKNIQYF. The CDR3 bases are TGTGCCAGCAATGGAGGGGTAGCCAAAAACATTCAGTACTTC.

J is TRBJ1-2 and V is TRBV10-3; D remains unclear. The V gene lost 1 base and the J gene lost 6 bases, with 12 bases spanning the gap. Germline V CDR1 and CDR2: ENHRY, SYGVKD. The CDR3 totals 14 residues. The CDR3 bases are TGTGCCATCAGTGAGTTTGGGCCTGGGGATGGCTACACCTTC. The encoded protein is CAISEFGPGDGYTF.

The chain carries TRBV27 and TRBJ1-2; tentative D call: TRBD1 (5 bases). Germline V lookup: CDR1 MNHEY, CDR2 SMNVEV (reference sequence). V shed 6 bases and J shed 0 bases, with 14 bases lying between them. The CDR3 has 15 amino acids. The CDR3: CASRKGVTTNYGYTF. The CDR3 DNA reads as TGTGCCAGCAGGAAAGGGGTGACAACTAACTATGGCTACACCTTC.

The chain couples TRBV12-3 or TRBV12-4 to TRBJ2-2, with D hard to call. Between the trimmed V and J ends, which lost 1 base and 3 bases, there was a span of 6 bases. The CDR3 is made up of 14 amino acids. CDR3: CASSLDADTGELFF. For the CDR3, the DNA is TGTGCCAGCAGTTTAGACGCGGACACCGGGGAGCTGTTTTTT.

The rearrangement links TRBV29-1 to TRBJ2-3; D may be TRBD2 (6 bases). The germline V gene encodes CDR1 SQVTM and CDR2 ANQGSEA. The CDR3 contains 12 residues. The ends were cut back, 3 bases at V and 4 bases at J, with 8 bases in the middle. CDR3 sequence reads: CSVETSADTQYF. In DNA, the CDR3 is TGCAGCGTTGAGACTAGTGCAGATACGCAGTATTTT.

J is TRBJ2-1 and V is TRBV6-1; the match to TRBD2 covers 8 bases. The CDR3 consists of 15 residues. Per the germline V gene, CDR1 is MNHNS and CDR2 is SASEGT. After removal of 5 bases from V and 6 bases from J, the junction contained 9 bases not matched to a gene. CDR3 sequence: CASSQPKAGVNEQFF. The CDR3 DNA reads TGTGCCAGCAGTCAACCCAAAGCGGGAGTCAATGAGCAGTTCTTC.

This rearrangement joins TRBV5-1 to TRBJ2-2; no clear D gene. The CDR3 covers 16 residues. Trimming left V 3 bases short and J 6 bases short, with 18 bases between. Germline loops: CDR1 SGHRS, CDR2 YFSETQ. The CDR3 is CASSSRSLPTAGELFF. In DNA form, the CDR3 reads TGCGCCAGCAGCTCCCGATCCCTCCCAACGGCCGGGGAGCTGTTTTTT.

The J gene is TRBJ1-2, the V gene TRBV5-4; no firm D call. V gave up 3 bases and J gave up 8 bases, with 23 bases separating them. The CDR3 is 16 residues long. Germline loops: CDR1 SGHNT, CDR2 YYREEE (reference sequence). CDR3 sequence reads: CASSSMSGIYAEGYTF. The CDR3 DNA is TGTGCCAGCAGCTCTATGTCGGGGATCTATGCCGAAGGCTACACCTTC.

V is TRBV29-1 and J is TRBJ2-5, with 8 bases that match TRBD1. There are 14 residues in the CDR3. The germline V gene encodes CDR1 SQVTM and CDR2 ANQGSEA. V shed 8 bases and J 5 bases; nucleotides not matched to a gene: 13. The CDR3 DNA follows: TGCAGCATCCCGGACAGGGAAGGTTCGGAGACCCAGTACTTC. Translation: CSIPDREGSETQYF.

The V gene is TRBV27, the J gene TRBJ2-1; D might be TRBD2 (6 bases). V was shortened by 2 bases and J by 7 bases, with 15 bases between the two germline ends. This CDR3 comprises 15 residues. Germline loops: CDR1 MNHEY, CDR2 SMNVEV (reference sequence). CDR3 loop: CASSLELAATNEQFF. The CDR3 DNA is TGTGCCAGCAGTTTAGAACTAGCAGCGACAAATGAGCAGTTCTTC.

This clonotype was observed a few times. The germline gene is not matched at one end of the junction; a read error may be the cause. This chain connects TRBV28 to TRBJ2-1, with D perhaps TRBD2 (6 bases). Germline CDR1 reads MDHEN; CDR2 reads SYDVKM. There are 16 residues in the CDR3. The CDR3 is CASSLPPGDSNNEQFF. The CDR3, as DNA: TGTGCCAGCAGTTTACCCCCGGGGGACTCCAACAATGAGCAGTTCTTC. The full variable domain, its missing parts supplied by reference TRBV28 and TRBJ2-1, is DVKVTQSSRYLVKRTGEKVFLECVQDMDHENMFWYRQDPGLGLRLIYFSYDVKMKEKGDIPEGYSVSREKKERFSLILESASTNQTSMYLCASSLPPGDSNNEQFFGPGTRLTVL.

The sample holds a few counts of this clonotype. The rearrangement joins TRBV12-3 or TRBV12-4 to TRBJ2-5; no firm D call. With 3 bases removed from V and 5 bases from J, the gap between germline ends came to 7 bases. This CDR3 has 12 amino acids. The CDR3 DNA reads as TGTGCCAGCAGTTTTAATCTGGAGACCCAGTACTTC. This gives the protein CASSFNLETQYF.

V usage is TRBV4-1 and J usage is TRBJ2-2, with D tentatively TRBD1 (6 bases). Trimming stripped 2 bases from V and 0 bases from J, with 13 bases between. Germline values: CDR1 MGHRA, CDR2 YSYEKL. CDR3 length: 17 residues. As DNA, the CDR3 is TGCGCCAGCAGCCAACCCCCGGGACACCCGAACACCGGGGAGCTGTTTTTT. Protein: CASSQPPGHPNTGELFF.

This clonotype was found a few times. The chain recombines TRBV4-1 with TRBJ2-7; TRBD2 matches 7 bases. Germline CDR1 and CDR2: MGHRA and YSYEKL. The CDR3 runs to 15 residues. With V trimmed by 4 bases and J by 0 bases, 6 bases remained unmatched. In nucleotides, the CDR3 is TGCGCCAGCAGCCCGAGCGGGACCAACTCCTACGAGCAGTACTTC. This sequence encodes CASSPSGTNSYEQYF.

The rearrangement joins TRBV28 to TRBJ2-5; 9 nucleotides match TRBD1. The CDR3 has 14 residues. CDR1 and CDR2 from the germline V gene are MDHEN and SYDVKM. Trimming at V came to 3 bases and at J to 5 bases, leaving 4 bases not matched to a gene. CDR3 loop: CASSFGTGRETQYF. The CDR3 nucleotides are TGTGCCAGCAGTTTTGGGACAGGGAGGGAGACCCAGTACTTC.

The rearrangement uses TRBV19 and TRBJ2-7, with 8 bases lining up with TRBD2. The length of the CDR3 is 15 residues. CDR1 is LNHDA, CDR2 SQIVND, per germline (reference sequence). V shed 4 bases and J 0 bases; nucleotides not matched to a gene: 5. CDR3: CASSSSGGSSYEQYF. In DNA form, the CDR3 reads TGTGCCAGTAGTAGCAGCGGGGGAAGCTCCTACGAGCAGTACTTC.

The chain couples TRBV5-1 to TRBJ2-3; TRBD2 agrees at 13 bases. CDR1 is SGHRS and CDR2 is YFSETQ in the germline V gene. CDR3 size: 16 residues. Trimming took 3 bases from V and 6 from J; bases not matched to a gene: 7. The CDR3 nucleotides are TGCGCCAGCAGCTCAGGACTAGCGGGAGTAACGGATACGCAGTATTTT. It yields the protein CASSSGLAGVTDTQYF.

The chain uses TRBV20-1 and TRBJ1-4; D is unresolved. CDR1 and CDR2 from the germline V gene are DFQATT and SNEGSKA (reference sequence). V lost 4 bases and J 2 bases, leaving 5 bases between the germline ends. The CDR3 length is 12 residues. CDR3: CSAKGTNEKLFF. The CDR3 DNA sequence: TGCAGTGCTAAAGGGACTAATGAAAAACTGTTTTTT.

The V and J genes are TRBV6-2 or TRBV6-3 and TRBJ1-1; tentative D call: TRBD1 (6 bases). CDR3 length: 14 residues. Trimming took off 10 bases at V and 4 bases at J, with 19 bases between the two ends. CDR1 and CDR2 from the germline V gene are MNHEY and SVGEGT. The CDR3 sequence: CATTPWGPGTEAFF. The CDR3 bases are TGTGCCACTACACCCTGGGGGCCGGGCACTGAAGCTTTCTTT.

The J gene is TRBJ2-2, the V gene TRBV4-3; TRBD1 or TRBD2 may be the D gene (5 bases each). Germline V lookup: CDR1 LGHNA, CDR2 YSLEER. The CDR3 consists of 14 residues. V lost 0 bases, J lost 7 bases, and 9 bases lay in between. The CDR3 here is CASSQEWDGGELFF. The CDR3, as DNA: TGCGCCAGCAGCCAAGAGTGGGACGGCGGGGAGCTGTTTTTT.

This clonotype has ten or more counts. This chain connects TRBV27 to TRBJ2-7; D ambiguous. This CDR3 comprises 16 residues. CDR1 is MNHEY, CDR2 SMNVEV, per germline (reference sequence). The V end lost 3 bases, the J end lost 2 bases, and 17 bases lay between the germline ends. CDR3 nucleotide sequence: TGTGCCAGCAGTTTGTCCCCCGCGTCTTCGGCCTACGAGCAGTACTTC. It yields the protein CASSLSPASSAYEQYF.

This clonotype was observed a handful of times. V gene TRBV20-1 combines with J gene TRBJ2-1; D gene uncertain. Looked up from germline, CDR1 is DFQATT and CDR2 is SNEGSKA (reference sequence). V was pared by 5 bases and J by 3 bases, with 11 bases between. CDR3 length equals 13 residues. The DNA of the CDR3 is TGCAGTGCTGGGGTGGTGGACTACAATGAGCAGTTCTTC. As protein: CSAGVVDYNEQFF.

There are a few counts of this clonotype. CDR3 region: CASSQDGSSDTQYF. The DNA for the CDR3 is TGCGCCAGCAGCCAAGACGGAAGTTCAGATACGCAGTATTTT. The rearrangement links TRBV4-1 to TRBJ2-3, with D unresolved. From germline, CDR1 is MGHRA and CDR2 YSYEKL. The CDR3 runs 14 residues. V gave up 0 bases and J gave up 4 bases, with 8 bases separating them.

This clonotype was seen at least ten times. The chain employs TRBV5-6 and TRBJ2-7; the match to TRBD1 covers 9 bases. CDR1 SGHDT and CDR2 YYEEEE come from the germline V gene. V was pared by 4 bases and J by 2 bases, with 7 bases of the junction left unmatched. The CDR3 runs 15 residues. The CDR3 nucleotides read TGTGCCAGCAGCCACCGGGACAGGGTGCCCTACGAGCAGTACTTC. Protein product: CASSHRDRVPYEQYF.

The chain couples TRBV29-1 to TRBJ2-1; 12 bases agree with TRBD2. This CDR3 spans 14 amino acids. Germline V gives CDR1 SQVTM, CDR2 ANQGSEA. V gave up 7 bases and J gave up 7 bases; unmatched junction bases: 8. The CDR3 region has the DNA TGCAGCGCCCTAGCGGGAGGGCCCTCGAATGAGCAGTTCTTC. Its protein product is CSALAGGPSNEQFF.

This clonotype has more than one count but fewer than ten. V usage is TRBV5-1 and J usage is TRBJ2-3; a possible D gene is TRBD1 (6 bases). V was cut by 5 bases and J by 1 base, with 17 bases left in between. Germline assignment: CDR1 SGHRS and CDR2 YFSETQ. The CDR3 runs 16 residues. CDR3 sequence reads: CASRWGPRDGTDTQYF. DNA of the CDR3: TGCGCCAGCAGATGGGGGCCTCGGGATGGCACAGATACGCAGTATTTT.

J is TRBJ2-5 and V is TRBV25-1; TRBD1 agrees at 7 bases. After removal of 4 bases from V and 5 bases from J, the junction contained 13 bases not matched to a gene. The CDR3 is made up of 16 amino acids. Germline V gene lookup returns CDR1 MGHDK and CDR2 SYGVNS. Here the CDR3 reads CASSGDRVLQWETQYF. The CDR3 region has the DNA TGTGCCAGCAGTGGAGACAGGGTATTACAGTGGGAGACCCAGTACTTC.

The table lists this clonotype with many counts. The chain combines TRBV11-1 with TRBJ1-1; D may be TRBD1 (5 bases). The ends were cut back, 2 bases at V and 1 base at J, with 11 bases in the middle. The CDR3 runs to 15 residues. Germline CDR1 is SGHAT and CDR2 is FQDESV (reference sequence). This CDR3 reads CASSLLSTANTEAFF. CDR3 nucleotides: TGTGCCAGCAGCTTATTGTCGACAGCGAACACTGAAGCTTTCTTT.

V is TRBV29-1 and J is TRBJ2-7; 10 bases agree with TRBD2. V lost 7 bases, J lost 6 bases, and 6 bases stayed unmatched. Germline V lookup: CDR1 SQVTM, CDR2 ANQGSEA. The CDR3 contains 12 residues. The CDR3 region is CSAAGLASEQYF. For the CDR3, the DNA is TGCAGCGCTGCGGGACTAGCGAGCGAGCAGTACTTC.

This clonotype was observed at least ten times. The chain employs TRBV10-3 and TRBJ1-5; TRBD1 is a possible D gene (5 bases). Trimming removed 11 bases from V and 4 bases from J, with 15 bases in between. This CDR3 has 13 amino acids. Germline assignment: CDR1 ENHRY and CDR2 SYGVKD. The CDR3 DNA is TGTGCCTCCCCTCAGGGCCAAAATCAGCCCCAGCATTTT. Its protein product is CASPQGQNQPQHF.

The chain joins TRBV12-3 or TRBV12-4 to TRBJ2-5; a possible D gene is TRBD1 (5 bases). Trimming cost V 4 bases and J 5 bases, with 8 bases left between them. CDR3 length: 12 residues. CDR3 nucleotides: TGTGCCAGCAGTTCCCAGGGCGAGACCCAGTACTTC. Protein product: CASSSQGETQYF.

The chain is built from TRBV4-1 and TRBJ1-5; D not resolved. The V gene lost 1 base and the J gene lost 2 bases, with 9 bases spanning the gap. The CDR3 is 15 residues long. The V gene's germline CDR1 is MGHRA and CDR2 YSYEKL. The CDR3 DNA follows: TGCGCCAGCAGCCAAGTATCCGGGGGCAATCAGCCCCAGCATTTT. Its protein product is CASSQVSGGNQPQHF.